The rows below give T cell receptor beta chains drawn from one sample of a study of T-cell reconstitution after alpha-beta-depleted transplantation in children. TCRdb re-analysed the PCR reads in MiXCR, keeping a single row per CDR3 protein. This table holds about 300,000 distinct CDR3 sequences, over 9% found once. The source was PBMCs, collected before TCRalphabeta/CD19-depleted stem cell transplant. These receptors were obtained from a boy under two years old with acute myeloid leukemia, due to receive a stem cell transplant. Both conserved end residues are part of each CDR3. D genes are given only for firm matches. Not all rows give a size; the values are once, few, many and, for expanded clones, a class.

>TRBV7-9|.|TRBJ2-5|few
CASSQFYERETQYF
TGTGCCAGCAGTCAATTTTATGAACGGGAGACCCAGTACTTC
>TRBV9|TRBD1|TRBJ1-2|few
CASSVGQGLGYTF
TGTGCCAGCAGCGTAGGACAGGGTCTTGGCTACACCTTC
>TRBV12-3/TRBV12-4|.|TRBJ2-7|many
CASSLSPYEQYF
TGCGCCAGCAGCTTGTCCCCCTACGAGCAGTACTTC
>TRBV28|TRBD1|TRBJ2-5|.
CASTWGTGRETQYF
TGTGCCAGCACCTGGGGGACAGGGAGGGAGACCCAGTACTTC
>TRBV7-3|.|TRBJ2-5|many
CASSLAGRGETQYF
TGTGCCAGCAGCTTAGCCGGCCGGGGAGAGACCCAGTACTTC
>TRBV5-1|TRBD1|TRBJ2-7|many
CASSSGTGAYEQYF
TGCGCCAGCAGCTCCGGGACAGGGGCCTACGAGCAGTACTTC
>TRBV12-3/TRBV12-4|.|TRBJ2-5|.
CASALRAGRGETQYF
TGTGCCAGCGCTCTCCGGGCAGGCCGGGGAGAGACCCAGTACTTC
>TRBV10-3|.|TRBJ1-3|many
CAIRAGSGNTIYF
TGTGCCATCAGGGCAGGCTCTGGAAACACCATATATTTT
>TRBV27|.|TRBJ2-1|many
CASSLRQGSSNEQFF
TGTGCCAGCAGTTTACGTCAGGGGAGCTCTAATGAGCAGTTCTTC
>TRBV28|TRBD1|TRBJ1-6|many
CASSTPPGGSPLHF
TGTGCCAGCAGTACACCTCCAGGGGGGTCACCCCTCCACTTT
>TRBV29-1|TRBD1|TRBJ2-3|.
CSVAVTGGTDTQYF
TGCAGCGTTGCCGTGACAGGGGGCACAGATACGCAGTATTTT
>TRBV7-8|.|TRBJ2-7|many
CASSLVDEQYF
TGTGCCAGCAGCTTAGTAGACGAGCAGTACTTC
>TRBV12-5|.|TRBJ2-1|many
CAGTYGGHNEQFF
TGTGCTGGTACCTACGGGGGTCACAATGAGCAGTTCTTC
>TRBV11-2|.|TRBJ2-1|.
CATSGEMWNEQFF
TGTGCCACCTCAGGGGAGATGTGGAATGAGCAGTTCTTC
>TRBV11-1|TRBD2|TRBJ2-4|many
CASSGPGLAGLEAKNIQYF
TGTGCCAGCAGCGGCCCGGGACTAGCGGGATTAGAAGCCAAAAACATTCAGTACTTC
>TRBV20-1|.|TRBJ2-1|.
CCARGGRVTYNEQFF
TGCTGTGCTAGAGGCGGGCGGGTGACCTACAATGAGCAGTTCTTC
>TRBV11-2|TRBD2|TRBJ2-1|many
CASSLVLAGTSGRRGEQFF
TGTGCCAGCAGCTTAGTTTTGGCCGGGACTAGCGGGAGGAGGGGTGAGCAGTTCTTC
>TRBV10-3|.|TRBJ1-5|many
CAISEGYSNQPQHF
TGTGCCATCAGTGAGGGCTATAGCAATCAGCCCCAGCATTTT
>TRBV4-3|.|TRBJ2-1|many
CASSQDRLDLNEQFF
TGCGCCAGCAGCCAAGATCGGCTGGATTTAAATGAGCAGTTCTTC
>TRBV12-3/TRBV12-4|.|TRBJ1-6|many
CASSSSGTARGSPLHF
TGTGCCAGCAGTTCCAGCGGGACCGCAAGGGGTTCACCCCTCCACTTT
>TRBV20-1|.|TRBJ1-2|many
CSARVGTVYGYTF
TGCAGTGCTAGAGTCGGGACGGTCTATGGCTACACCTTC
>TRBV7-8|.|TRBJ2-1|.
CASSLGRGASYNEQFF
TGTGCCAGCAGCTTAGGTAGGGGGGCGTCCTACAATGAGCAGTTCTTC
>TRBV11-2|TRBD1|TRBJ2-5|many
CASSLGGRGRGETQYF
TGTGCCAGCAGCTTAGGCGGCAGGGGGCGAGGAGAGACCCAGTACTTC
>TRBV20-1|.|TRBJ2-5|.
CSGGRQETQYF
TGCAGCGGGGGGCGGCAAGAGACCCAGTACTTC
>TRBV11-3|.|TRBJ2-4|few
CASSFRPGRAKNIQYF
TGTGCCAGCAGCTTTCGGCCAGGGCGAGCCAAAAACATTCAGTACTTC
>TRBV20-1|.|TRBJ1-1|many
CSARDVRRPMNTEAFF
TGCAGTGCTAGAGATGTCCGCAGGCCCATGAACACTGAAGCTTTCTTT
>TRBV30|.|TRBJ2-1|many
CAWRKGRSYNEQFF
TGTGCCTGGAGAAAGGGAAGGTCCTACAATGAGCAGTTCTTC
>TRBV28|TRBD2|TRBJ2-5|many
CASSSSGQGLQETQYF
TGTGCCAGCAGTTCTAGCGGGCAGGGGCTCCAAGAGACCCAGTACTTC
>TRBV6-2/TRBV6-3|TRBD2|TRBJ2-1|many
CASSARTSGTVAEQFF
TGTGCCAGCAGTGCCCGGACTAGCGGGACAGTAGCTGAGCAGTTCTTC
>TRBV18|.|TRBJ2-7|many
CASSPPEAYEQYF
TGTGCCAGCTCACCACCTGAGGCCTACGAGCAGTACTTC
>TRBV5-1|.|TRBJ2-1|many
CASSLRGSSYNEQFF
TGCGCCAGCAGCTTAAGGGGTAGCTCCTACAATGAGCAGTTCTTC
>TRBV28|.|TRBJ1-5|.
CASSLMGNQPQHF
TGTGCCAGCAGTTTAATGGGGAATCAGCCCCAGCATTTT
>TRBV24-1|.|TRBJ2-3|few
CATGGGRTDTQYF
TGTGCCACCGGAGGGGGGCGCACAGATACGCAGTATTTT
>TRBV7-9|.|TRBJ1-3|few
CASTEGGFSGNTIYF
TGTGCCAGCACCGAGGGGGGCTTCTCTGGAAACACCATATATTTT
>TRBV7-2|TRBD2|TRBJ2-3|many
CASSLHPTIAGGTDTQYF
TGTGCCAGCAGCTTACACCCTACGATAGCGGGGGGCACAGATACGCAGTATTTT
>TRBV4-2|TRBD1|TRBJ2-5|.
CASSQGTGAEETQYF
TGTGCCAGCAGCCAGGGGACAGGGGCTGAAGAGACCCAGTACTTC
>TRBV28|.|TRBJ2-7|many
CASSFPREPREQYF
TGTGCCAGCAGTTTTCCCAGGGAACCTAGGGAGCAGTACTTC
>TRBV11-2|TRBD1|TRBJ1-1|many
CASSSQGATEAFF
TGTGCCAGCAGCTCACAGGGGGCCACTGAAGCTTTCTTT
>TRBV3-1|.|TRBJ2-7|many
CASSPDGFHEQYF
TGTGCCAGCAGCCCAGACGGGTTCCACGAGCAGTACTTC
>TRBV5-1|.|TRBJ1-6|many
CASRTSGLNSPLHF
TGCGCCAGCCGCACATCAGGGTTGAATTCACCCCTCCACTTT
>TRBV13|.|TRBJ2-2|once
CASSTGVNTGELFF
TGTGCCAGCAGCACCGGGGTTAACACCGGGGAGCTGTTTTTT
>TRBV9|TRBD2|TRBJ2-1|.
CASSVDIGTSEGEQFF
TGTGCCAGCAGCGTAGATATCGGGACTAGCGAGGGTGAGCAGTTCTTC
>TRBV14|.|TRBJ2-5|many
CASSQDYNQETQYF
TGTGCCAGCAGCCAAGACTACAACCAAGAGACCCAGTACTTC
>TRBV29-1|TRBD1|TRBJ2-5|many
CSVHEGTGVETQYF
TGCAGCGTCCATGAAGGGACAGGGGTAGAGACCCAGTACTTC
>TRBV7-9|TRBD1|TRBJ1-2|many
CASSSTLRQGVGYTF
TGTGCCAGCAGCTCTACCCTCAGACAGGGGGTTGGCTACACCTTC
>TRBV7-3|TRBD2|TRBJ2-1|many
CASSLTVTSANEQFF
TGTGCCAGCAGCTTAACAGTGACTAGCGCAAATGAGCAGTTCTTC
>TRBV4-3|.|TRBJ1-2|many
CASSSYYGYTF
TGCGCCAGCAGCTCATACTATGGCTACACCTTC
>TRBV3-1|.|TRBJ1-5|many
CASSHGWGNSNQPQHF
TGTGCCAGCAGCCACGGCTGGGGGAATAGCAATCAGCCCCAGCATTTT